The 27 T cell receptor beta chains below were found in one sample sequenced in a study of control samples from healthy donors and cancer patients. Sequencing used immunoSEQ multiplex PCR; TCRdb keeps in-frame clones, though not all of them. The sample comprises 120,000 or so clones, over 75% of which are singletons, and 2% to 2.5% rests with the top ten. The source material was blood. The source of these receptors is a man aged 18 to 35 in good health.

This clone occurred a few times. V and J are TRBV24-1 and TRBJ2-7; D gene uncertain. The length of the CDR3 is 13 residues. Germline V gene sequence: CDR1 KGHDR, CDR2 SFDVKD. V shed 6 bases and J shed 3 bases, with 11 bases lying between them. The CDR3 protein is CATSLRQLYEQYV. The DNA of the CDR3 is TGTGCCACCAGTCTGAGGCAGCTCTACGAGCAGTACGTC.

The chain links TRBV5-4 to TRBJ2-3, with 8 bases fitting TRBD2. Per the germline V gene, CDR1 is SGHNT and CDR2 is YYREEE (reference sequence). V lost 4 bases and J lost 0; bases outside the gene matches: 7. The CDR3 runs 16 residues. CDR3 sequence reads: CASSMSGGASTDTQYF. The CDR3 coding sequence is TGTGCCAGCAGCATGAGCGGGGGAGCTAGCACAGATACGCAGTATTTT.

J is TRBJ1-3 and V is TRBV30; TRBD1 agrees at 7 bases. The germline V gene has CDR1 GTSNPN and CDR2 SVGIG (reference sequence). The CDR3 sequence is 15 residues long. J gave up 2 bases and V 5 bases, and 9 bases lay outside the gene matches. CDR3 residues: CAWSVGGQTGNTIYF. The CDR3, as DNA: TGTGCCTGGTCTGTAGGGGGCCAGACTGGAAACACCATATATTTT.

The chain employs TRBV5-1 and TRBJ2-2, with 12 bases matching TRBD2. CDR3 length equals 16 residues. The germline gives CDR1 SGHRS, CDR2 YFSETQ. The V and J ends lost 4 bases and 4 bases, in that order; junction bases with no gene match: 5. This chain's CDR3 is CASSIPGLAGTGELFF. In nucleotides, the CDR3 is TGCGCCAGCAGCATTCCGGGACTAGCGGGCACCGGGGAGCTGTTTTTT.

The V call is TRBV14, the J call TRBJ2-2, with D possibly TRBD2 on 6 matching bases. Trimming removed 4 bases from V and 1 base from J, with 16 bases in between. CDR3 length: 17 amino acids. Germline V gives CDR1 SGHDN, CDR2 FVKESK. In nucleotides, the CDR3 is TGTGCCAGCAGCCCACATGCGGGACGGATGAACACCGGGGAGCTGTTTTTT. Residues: CASSPHAGRMNTGELFF.

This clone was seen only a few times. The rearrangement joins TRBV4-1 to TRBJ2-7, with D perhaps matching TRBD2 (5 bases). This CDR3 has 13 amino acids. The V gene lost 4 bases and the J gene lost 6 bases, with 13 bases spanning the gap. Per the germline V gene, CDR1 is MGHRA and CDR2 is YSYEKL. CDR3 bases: TGCGCCAGCAGCCGGGGTGAGGGTTCCGAGCAGTACTTC. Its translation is CASSRGEGSEQYF.

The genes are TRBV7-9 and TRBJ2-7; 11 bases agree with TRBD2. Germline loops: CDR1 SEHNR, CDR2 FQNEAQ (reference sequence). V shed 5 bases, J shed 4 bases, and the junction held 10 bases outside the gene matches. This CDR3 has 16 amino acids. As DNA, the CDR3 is TGTGCCAGCAGCACAGGGGGGACTAGCGGCCTGTACGAGCAGTACGTC. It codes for CASSTGGTSGLYEQYV.

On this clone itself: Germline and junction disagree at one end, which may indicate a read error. CDR3 nucleotides: TGTGCCAGCAGCATAGGCACATTTGCAACTAATGAAAAACTTTTTTTT. It translates to CASSIGTFATNEKLFF. V gene TRBV7-9 combines with J gene TRBJ1-4, with D hard to call. Germline-derived CDR1 and CDR2 are SEHNR and FQNEAQ (reference sequence). This CDR3 has 16 residues. The variable domain in full, with the rest retrieved from reference TRBV7-9 and TRBJ1-4, is DTGVSQNPRHKITKRGQNVTFRCDPISEHNRLYWYRQTLGQGPEFLTYFQNEAQLEKSRLLSDRFSAERPKGSFSTLEIQRTEQGDSAMYLCASSIGTFATNEKLFFGSGTQLSVL.

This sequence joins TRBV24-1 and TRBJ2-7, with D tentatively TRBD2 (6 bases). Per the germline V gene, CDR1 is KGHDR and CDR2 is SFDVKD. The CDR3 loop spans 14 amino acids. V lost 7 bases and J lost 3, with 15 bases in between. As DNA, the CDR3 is TGTGCCACCAGATCCGGGAGAGCTAACTACGAGCAGTACGTC. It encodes CATRSGRANYEQYV.

The CDR3 region has the DNA TGTGCCACCAGCAGAGACCACAGTACTCTATCACCCCTCCACTTT. Translated, it gives CATSRDHSTLSPLHF. The chain is built from TRBV15 and TRBJ1-6; no clear D gene. From germline, CDR1 is LNHNV and CDR2 YYDKDF (reference sequence). V gave up 0 bases and J gave up 10 bases, with 13 bases separating them. The CDR3 sequence is 15 residues long.

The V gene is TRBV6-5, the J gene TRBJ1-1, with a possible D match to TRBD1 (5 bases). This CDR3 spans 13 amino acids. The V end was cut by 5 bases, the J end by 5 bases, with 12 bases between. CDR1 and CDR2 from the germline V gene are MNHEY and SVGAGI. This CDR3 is CASSQQERTEAFF. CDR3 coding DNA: TGTGCCAGCAGTCAACAGGAGAGGACTGAAGCTTTCTTT.

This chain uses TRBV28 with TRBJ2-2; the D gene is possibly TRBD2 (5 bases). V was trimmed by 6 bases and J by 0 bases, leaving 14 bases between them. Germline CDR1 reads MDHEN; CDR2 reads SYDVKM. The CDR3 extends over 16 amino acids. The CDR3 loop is CASSPSGRANTGELFF. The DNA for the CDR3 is TGTGCCAGCAGCCCCTCGGGAAGGGCGAACACCGGGGAGCTGTTTTTT.

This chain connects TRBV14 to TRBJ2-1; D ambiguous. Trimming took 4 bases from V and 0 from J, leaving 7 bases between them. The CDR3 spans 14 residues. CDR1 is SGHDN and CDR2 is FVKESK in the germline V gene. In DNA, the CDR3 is TGTGCCAGCAGCCTCCTAAGCTCCTACAATGAGCAGTTCTTC. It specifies CASSLLSSYNEQFF.

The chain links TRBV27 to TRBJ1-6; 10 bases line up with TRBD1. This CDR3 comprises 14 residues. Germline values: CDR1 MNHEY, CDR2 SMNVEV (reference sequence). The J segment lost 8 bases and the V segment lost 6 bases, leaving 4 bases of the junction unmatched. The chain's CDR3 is CASRLGTGDSPLHF. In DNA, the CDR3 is TGTGCCAGCAGGTTAGGGACAGGGGATTCACCCCTCCACTTT.

CDR3 region: CASSSGGKNTGELFF. CDR3 DNA sequence: TGTGCCAGCAGCTCTGGGGGGAAAAACACCGGGGAGCTGTTTTTT. The chain links TRBV7-6 to TRBJ2-2, with D possibly TRBD2 on 6 matching bases. This CDR3 has 15 amino acids. Germline values: CDR1 SGHVS, CDR2 FNYEAQ. The V gene lost 4 bases and the J gene lost 2 bases, with 11 bases spanning the gap.

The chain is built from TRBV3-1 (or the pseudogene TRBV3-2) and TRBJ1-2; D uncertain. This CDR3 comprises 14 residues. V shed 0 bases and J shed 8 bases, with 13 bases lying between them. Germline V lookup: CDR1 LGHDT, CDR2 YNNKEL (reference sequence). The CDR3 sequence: CASSQDRTPRGYTF. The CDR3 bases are TGTGCCAGCAGCCAAGACCGGACGCCGAGGGGCTACACCTTC.

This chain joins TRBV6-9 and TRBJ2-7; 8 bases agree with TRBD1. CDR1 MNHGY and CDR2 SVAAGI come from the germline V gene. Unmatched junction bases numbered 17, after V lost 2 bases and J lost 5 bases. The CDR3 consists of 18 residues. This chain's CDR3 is CASSYRLNPGQDRDEQYF. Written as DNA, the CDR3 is TGTGCCAGCAGTTATCGGCTCAATCCGGGACAGGATCGCGACGAGCAGTACTTC.

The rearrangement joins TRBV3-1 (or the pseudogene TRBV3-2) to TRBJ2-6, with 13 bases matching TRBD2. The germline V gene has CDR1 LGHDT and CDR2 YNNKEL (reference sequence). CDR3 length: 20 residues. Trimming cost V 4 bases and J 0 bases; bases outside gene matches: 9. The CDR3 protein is CASSPGLAGDYRSGANVLTF. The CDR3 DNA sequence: TGTGCCAGCAGCCCCGGACTAGCGGGGGATTATCGCTCTGGGGCCAACGTCCTGACTTTC.

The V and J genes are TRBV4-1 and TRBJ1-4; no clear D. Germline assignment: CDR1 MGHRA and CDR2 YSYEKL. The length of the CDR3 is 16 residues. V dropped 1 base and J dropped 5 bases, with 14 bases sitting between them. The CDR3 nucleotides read TGCGCCAGCAGCCAAGTAGGTGGAGGGATCAATGAAAAACTGTTTTTT. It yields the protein CASSQVGGGINEKLFF.

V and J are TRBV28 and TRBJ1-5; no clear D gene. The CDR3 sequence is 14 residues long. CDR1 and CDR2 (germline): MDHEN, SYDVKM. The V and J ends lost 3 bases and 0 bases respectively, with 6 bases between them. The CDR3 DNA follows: TGTGCCAGCAGTTTGGGAGATAGCAATCAGCCCCAGCATTTT. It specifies CASSLGDSNQPQHF.

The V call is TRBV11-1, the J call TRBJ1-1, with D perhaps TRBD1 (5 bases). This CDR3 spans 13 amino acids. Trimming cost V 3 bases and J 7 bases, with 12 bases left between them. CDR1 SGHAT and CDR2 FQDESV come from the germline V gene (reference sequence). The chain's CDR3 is CASSFEGTNEAFF. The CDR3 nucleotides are TGTGCCAGCAGCTTCGAGGGGACTAATGAAGCTTTCTTT.

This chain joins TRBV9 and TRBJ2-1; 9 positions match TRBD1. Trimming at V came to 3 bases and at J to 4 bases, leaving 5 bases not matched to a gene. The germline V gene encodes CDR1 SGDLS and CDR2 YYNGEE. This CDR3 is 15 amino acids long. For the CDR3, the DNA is TGTGCCAGCAGCGCCGACAGGGGGAAGTACAATGAGCAGTTCTTC. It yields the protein CASSADRGKYNEQFF.

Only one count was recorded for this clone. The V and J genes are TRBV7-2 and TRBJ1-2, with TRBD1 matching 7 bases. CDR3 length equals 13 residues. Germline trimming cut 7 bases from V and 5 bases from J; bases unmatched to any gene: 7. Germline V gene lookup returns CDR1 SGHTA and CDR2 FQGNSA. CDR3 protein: CASNAGGDYGYTF. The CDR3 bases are TGTGCCAGCAACGCAGGGGGTGATTATGGCTACACCTTC.

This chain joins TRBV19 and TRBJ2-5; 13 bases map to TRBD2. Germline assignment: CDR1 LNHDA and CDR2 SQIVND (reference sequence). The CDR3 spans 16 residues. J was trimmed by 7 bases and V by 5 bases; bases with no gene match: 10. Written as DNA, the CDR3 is TGTGCCAGTAGTCTCGGGACTAGCGGGGCCCAGGGGACCCAGTACTTC. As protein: CASSLGTSGAQGTQYF.

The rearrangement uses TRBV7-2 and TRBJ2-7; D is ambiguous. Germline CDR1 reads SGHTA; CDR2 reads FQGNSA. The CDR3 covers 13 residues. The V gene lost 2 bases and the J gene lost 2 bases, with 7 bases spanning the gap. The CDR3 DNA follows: TGTGCCAGCAGCTTACCCCCCCCCTACGAGCAGTACTTC. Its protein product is CASSLPPPYEQYF.

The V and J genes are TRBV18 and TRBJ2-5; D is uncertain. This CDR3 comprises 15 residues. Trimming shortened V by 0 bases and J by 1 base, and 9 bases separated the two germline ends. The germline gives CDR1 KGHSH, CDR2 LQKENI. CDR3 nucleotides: TGTGCCAGCTCACCACCGATGCCCCTCCAAGAGACCCAGTACTTC. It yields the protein CASSPPMPLQETQYF.

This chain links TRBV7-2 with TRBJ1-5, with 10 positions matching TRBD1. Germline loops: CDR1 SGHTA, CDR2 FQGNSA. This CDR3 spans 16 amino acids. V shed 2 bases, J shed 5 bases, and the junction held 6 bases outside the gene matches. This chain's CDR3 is CASSLSGTGEDQPQHF. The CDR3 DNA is TGTGCCAGCAGCTTATCGGGGACAGGGGAGGATCAGCCCCAGCATTTT.